This TCR beta chain stems from a study of control samples from healthy donors and cancer patients. The repertoire was sequenced with immunoSEQ multiplex PCR; TCRdb's copy has only in-frame clones and lacks some. The sample records 100,000 to 150,000 clones, roughly 87% being singletons. With 5 bases removed from V and 12 bases from J, the gap between germline ends came to 15 bases. Germline CDR1 SGHRS, CDR2 YFSETQ. This CDR3 has 12 amino acids. On this clone itself: The sample contains more than one DNA sequence encoding this CDR3.

The sequenced sample consisted of blood. The V and J genes are TRBV5-1 and TRBJ2-1, with TRBD2 as a possible D gene (6 bases). The TCR sequence derives from a man aged 18 to 35 in good health. CDR3 residues: CASSETRSVQFF. CDR3 coding DNA: TGCGCCAGCAGTGAGACTAGGTCGGTGCAGTTCTTC. The full variable domain, rest sourced from reference TRBV5-1 and TRBJ2-1, is KAGVTQTPRYLIKTRGQQVTLSCSPISGHRSVSWYQQTPGQGLQFLFEYFSETQRNKGNFPGRFSGRQFSNSRSEMNVSTLELGDSALYLCASSETRSVQFFGPGTRLTVL.